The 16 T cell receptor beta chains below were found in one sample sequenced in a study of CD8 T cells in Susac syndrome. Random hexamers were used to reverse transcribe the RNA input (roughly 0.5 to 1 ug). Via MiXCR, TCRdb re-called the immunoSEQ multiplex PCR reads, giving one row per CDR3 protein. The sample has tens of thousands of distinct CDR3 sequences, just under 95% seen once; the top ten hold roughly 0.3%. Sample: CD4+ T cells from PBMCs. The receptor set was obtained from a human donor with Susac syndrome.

CDR3 sequence reads: CASTLAGLQAEAFF. CDR3 DNA sequence: TGTGCCAGCACTCTCGCCGGGTTACAGGCTGAAGCTTTCTTT. The chain links TRBV28 to TRBJ1-1; TRBD1 is a possible D gene (5 bases). Per the germline V gene, CDR1 is MDHEN and CDR2 is SYDVKM. The CDR3 loop spans 14 amino acids. The V end lost 7 bases, the J end lost 6 bases, and 18 bases lay between the germline ends.

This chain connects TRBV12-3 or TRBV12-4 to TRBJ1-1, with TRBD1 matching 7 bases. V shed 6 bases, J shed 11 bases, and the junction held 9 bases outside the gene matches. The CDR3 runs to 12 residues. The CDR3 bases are TGTGCCAGCAGCCGGGACAGCCGCTCTGCTTTCTTT. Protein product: CASSRDSRSAFF.

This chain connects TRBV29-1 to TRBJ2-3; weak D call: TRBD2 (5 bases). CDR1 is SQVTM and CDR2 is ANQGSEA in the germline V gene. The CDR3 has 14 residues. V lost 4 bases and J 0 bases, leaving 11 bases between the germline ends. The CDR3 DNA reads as TGCAGCGTTGTTGTCCGGGGAAGCACAGATACGCAGTATTTT. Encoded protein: CSVVVRGSTDTQYF.

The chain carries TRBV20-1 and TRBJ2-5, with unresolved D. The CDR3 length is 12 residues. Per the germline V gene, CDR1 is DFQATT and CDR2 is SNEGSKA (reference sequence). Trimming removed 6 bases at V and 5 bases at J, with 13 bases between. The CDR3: CSARKMGETQYF. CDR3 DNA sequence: TGCAGTGCCAGGAAGATGGGGGAGACCCAGTACTTC.

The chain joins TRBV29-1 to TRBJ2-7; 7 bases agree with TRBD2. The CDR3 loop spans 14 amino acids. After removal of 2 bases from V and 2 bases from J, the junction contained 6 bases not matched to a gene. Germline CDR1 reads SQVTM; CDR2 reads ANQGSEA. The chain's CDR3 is CSVETGREAYEQYF. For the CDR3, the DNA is TGCAGCGTTGAAACGGGGAGGGAGGCCTACGAGCAGTACTTC.

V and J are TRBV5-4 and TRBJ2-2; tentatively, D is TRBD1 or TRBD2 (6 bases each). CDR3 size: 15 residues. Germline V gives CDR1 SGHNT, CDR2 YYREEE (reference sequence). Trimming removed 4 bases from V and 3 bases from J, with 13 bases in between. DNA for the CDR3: TGTGCCAGCAGCGGAGGAGGGGGGTACACCGGGGAGCTGTTTTTT. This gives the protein CASSGGGGYTGELFF.

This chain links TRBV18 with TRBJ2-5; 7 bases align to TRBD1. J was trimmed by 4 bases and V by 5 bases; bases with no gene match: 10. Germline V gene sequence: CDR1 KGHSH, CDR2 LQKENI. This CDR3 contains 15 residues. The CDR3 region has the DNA TGTGCCAGCTCATCAGCGACAGGGATAGGAGAGACCCAGTACTTC. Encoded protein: CASSSATGIGETQYF.

In DNA form, the CDR3 reads TGTGCCAGCATCACGGACAGAGGAAACACCATATATTTT. This gives the protein CASITDRGNTIYF. This sequence joins TRBV12-3 or TRBV12-4 and TRBJ1-3; TRBD1 is a possible D gene (6 bases). Between the trimmed V and J ends, which lost 7 bases and 4 bases, there was a span of 11 bases. CDR3 length: 13 residues.

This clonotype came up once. The CDR3 loop reads CASREQGNTGELFF. CDR3 DNA: TGTGCCAGCAGGGAGCAGGGGAACACCGGGGAGCTGTTTTTT. The rearrangement links TRBV28 to TRBJ2-2; D is perhaps TRBD1 (5 bases). Germline CDR1 and CDR2: MDHEN and SYDVKM. This CDR3 contains 14 residues. V was cut by 6 bases and J by 1 base, with 9 bases left in between.

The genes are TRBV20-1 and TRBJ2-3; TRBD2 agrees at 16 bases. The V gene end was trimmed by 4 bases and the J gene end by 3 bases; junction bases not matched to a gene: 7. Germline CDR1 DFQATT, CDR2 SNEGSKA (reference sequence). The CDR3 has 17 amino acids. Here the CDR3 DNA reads TGCAGTGCTATTGGGACTAGCGGGGGGGCCGGGACAGATACGCAGTATTTT. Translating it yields CSAIGTSGGAGTDTQYF.

The CDR3 sequence is CSVETGRSTGELFF. The CDR3 region has the DNA TGCAGCGTTGAAACAGGGCGGAGCACCGGGGAGCTGTTTTTT. This chain links TRBV29-1 with TRBJ2-2; tentatively, D is TRBD1 (6 bases). CDR3 length equals 14 residues. Per the germline V gene, CDR1 is SQVTM and CDR2 is ANQGSEA. Trimming stripped 2 bases from V and 4 bases from J, with 11 bases between.

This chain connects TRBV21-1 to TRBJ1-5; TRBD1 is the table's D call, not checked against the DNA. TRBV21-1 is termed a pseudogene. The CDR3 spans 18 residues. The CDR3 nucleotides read TGTGCCAGCAGCAAAGTAGCTCGGGACAGGACCTTCAATCAGCCCCAGCATTTT. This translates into CASSKVARDRTFNQPQHF.

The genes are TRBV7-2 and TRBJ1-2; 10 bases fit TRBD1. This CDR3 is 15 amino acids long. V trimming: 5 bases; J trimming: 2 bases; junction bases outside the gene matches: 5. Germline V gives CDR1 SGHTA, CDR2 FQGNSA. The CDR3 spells CASSPKGQGNYGYTF. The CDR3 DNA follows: TGTGCCAGCAGCCCGAAGGGACAGGGGAACTATGGCTACACCTTC.

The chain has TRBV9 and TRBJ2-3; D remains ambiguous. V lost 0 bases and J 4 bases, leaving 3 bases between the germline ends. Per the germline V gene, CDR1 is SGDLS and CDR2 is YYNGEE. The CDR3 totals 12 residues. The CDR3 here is CASSVDSDTQYF. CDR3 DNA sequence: TGTGCCAGCAGCGTAGATTCAGATACGCAGTATTTT.

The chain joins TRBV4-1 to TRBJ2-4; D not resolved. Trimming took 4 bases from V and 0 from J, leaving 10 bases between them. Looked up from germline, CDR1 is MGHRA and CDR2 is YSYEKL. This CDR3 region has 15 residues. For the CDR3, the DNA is TGCGCCAGCAGCCTTCTGGGGATAGCCAAAAACATTCAGTACTTC. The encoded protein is CASSLLGIAKNIQYF.

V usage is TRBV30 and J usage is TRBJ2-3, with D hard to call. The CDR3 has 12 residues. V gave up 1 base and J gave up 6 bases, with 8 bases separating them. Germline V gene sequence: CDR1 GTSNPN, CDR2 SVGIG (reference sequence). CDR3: CAWSGGRDTQYF. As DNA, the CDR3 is TGTGCCTGGAGTGGCGGACGGGATACGCAGTATTTT. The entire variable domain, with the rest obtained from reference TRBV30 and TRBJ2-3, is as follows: SQTIHQWPATLVQPVGSPLSLECTVEGTSNPNLYWYRQAAGRGLQLLFYSVGIGQISSEVPQNLSASRPQDRQFILSSKKLLLSDSGFYLCAWSGGRDTQYFGPGTRLTVL.